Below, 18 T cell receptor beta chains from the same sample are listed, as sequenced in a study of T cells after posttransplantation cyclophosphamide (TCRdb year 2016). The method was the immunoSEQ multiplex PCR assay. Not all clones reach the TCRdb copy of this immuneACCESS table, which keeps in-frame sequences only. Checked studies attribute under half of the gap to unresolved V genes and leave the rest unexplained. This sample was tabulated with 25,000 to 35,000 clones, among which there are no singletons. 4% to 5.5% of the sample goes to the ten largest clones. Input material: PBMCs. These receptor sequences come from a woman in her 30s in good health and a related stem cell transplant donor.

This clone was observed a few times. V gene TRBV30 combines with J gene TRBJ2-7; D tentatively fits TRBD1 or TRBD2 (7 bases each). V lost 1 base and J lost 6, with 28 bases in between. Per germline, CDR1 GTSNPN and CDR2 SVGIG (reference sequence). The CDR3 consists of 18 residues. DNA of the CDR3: TGTGCCTGGAGTGCTCAGGGGGTCGGGGAGGGGGGCTCGGGCGAGCAGTACTTC. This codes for CAWSAQGVGEGGSGEQYF.

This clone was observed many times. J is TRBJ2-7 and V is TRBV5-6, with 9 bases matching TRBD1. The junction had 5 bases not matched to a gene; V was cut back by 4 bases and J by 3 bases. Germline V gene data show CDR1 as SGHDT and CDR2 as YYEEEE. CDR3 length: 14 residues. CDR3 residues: CASSAGTGHYEQYF. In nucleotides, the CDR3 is TGTGCCAGCAGCGCCGGGACAGGGCACTACGAGCAGTACTTC.

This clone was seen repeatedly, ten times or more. The CDR3 loop is CASSEFGGAGLNTEAFF. The CDR3 DNA is TGTGCCAGCAGTGAATTTGGTGGGGCAGGGCTGAACACTGAAGCTTTCTTT. V usage is TRBV6-1 and J usage is TRBJ1-1; tentative D call: TRBD1 (5 bases). The V and J ends lost 2 bases and 0 bases respectively, with 16 bases between them. This CDR3 contains 17 residues. Per the germline V gene, CDR1 is MNHNS and CDR2 is SASEGT.

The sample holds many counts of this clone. The CDR3 coding sequence is TGTGCCAGCAGCTCGATGACAGGGAACACTGAAGCTTTCTTT. Amino acid sequence: CASSSMTGNTEAFF. This rearrangement joins TRBV5-6 to TRBJ1-1; D perhaps matches TRBD1 (6 bases). This CDR3 is 14 amino acids long. The ends were cut back, 3 bases at V and 1 base at J, with 10 bases in the middle. CDR1 SGHDT and CDR2 YYEEEE come from the germline V gene.

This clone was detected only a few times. Here the CDR3 reads CASSPQGTANYGYTF. In DNA, the CDR3 is TGTGCCAGCAGCCCTCAGGGGACAGCTAACTATGGCTACACCTTC. The chain links TRBV11-2 to TRBJ1-2; 7 bases align to TRBD1. Trimming at V came to 5 bases and at J to 0 bases, leaving 6 bases not matched to a gene. CDR1 SGHAT and CDR2 FQNNGV come from the germline V gene. CDR3 length: 15 residues.

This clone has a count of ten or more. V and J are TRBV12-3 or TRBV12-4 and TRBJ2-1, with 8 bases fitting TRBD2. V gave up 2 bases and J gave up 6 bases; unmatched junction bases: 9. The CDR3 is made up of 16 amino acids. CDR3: CASSLPPRLAFNEQFF. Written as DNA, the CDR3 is TGTGCCAGCAGTTTACCCCCAAGACTAGCGTTCAATGAGCAGTTCTTC.

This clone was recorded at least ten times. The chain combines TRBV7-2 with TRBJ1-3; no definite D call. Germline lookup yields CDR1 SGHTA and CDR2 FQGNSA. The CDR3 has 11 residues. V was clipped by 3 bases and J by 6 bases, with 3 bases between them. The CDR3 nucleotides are TGTGCCAGCAGCTTTATAAACACCATATATTTT. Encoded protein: CASSFINTIYF.

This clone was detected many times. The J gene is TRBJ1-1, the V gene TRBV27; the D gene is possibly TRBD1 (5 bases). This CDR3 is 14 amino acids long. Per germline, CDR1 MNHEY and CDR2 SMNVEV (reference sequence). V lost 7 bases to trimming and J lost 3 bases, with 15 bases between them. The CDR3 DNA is TGTGCCAGCATCCTCAGGGAGGGAGACACTGAAGCTTTCTTT. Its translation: CASILREGDTEAFF.

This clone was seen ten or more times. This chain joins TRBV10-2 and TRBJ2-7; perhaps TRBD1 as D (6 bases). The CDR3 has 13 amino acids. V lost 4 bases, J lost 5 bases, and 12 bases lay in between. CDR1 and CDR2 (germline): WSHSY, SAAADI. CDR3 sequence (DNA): TGCGCCAGCAGTGGGGACATGTCCAACGAGCAGTACTTC. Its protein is CASSGDMSNEQYF.

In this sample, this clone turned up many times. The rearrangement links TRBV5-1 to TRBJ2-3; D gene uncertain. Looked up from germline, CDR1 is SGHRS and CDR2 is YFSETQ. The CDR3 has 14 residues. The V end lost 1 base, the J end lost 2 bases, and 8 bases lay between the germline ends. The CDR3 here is CASSLRQITDTQYF. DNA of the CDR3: TGCGCCAGCAGCTTGCGACAAATCACAGATACGCAGTATTTT.

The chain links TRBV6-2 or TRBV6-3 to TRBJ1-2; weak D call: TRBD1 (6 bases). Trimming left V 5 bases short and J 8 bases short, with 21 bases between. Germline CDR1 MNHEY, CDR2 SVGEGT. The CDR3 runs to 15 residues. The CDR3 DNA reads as TGTGCCAGCAGTCGACCTCAAATAAACAGGGACGGCTACACCTTC. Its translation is CASSRPQINRDGYTF.

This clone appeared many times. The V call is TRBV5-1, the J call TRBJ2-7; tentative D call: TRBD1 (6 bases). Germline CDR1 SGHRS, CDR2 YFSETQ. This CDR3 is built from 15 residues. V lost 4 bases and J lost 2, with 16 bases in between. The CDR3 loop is CASSPRDTETYEQYF. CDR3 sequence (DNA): TGCGCCAGCAGCCCCCGGGACACGGAGACCTACGAGCAGTACTTC.

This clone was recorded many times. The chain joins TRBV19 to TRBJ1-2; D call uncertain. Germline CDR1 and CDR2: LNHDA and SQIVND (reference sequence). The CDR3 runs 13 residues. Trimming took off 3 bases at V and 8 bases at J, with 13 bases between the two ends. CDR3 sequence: CASSIRRVGGYTF. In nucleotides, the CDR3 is TGTGCCAGTAGTATCCGGCGCGTGGGCGGCTACACCTTC.

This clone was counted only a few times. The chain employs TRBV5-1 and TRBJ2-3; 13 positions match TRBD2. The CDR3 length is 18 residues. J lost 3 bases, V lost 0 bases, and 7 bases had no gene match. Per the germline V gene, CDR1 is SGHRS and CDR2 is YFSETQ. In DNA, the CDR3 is TGCGCCAGCAGCTTGGCCTCACTAGCGGGGGGGCCTACAGATACGCAGTATTTT. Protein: CASSLASLAGGPTDTQYF.

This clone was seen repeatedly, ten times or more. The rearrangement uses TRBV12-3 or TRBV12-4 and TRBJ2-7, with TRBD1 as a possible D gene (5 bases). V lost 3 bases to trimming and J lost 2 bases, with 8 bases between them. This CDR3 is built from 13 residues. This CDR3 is CASSFQGTYEQYF. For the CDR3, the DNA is TGTGCCAGCAGTTTCCAGGGAACCTACGAGCAGTACTTC.

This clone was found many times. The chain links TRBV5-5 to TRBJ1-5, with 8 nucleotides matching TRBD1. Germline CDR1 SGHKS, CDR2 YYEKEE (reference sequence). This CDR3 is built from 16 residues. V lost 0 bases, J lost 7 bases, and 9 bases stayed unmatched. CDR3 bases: TGTGCCAGCAGCTTGGCCGTAGGACAGGGAAACCAGCCCCAGCATTTT. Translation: CASSLAVGQGNQPQHF.

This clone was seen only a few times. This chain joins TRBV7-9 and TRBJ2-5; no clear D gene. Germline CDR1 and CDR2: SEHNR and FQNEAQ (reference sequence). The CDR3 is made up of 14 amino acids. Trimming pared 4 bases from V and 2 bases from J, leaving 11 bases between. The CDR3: CASSSSGSQETQYF. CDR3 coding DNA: TGTGCCAGCAGCTCTTCAGGTTCGCAAGAGACCCAGTACTTC.

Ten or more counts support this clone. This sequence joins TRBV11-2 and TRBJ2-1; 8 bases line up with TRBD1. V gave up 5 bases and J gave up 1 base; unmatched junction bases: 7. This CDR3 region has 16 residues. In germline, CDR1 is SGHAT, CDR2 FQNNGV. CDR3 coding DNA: TGTGCCAGCAGCCTGAGAACAGGGGGTTCCTACAATGAGCAGTTCTTC. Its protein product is CASSLRTGGSYNEQFF.